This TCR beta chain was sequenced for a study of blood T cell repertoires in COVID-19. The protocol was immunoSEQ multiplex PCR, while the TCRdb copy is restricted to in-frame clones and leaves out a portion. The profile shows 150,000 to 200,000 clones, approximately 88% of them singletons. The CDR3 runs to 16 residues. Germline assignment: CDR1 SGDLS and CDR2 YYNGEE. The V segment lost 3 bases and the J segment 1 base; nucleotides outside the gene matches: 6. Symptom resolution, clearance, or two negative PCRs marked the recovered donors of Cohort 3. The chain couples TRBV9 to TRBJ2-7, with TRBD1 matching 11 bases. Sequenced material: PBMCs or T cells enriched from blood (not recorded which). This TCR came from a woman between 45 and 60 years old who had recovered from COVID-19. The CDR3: CASSAGQGAVSYEQYF. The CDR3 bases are TGTGCCAGCAGCGCCGGACAGGGGGCGGTATCCTACGAGCAGTACTTC. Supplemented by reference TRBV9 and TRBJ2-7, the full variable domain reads DSGVTQTPKHLITATGQRVTLRCSPRSGDLSVYWYQQSLDQGLQFLIQYYNGEERAKGNILERFSAQQFPDLHSELNLSSLELGDSALYFCASSAGQGAVSYEQYFGPGTRLTVT.